This TCR beta chain was observed in a study of patients and donors after allogeneic stem cell transplantation. TCRdb reprocessed the RT-PCR reads with MiXCR, giving one entry per CDR3 protein. The data hold roughly 190,000 distinct CDR3 sequences, with about 40% observed a single time. Looked up from germline, CDR1 is MGHRA and CDR2 is YSYEKL. The V and J ends lost 3 bases and 2 bases, in that order; junction bases with no gene match: 5. The CDR3 is 17 amino acids. Source material: blood, either unsorted or a sorted T cell fraction (not recorded which). The chain combines TRBV4-1 with TRBJ2-7, with TRBD2 matching over 15 bases. This TCR was sampled from a human donor who was either an allogeneic HSCT recipient or a stem cell or donor lymphocyte infusion donor (not recorded which). It is not recorded whose cells these are; they may come from a transplant donor. The CDR3 loop is CASSQGLAGGITYEQYF. The CDR3 region has the DNA TGCGCCAGCAGCCAGGGACTAGCGGGAGGCATAACCTACGAGCAGTACTTC.